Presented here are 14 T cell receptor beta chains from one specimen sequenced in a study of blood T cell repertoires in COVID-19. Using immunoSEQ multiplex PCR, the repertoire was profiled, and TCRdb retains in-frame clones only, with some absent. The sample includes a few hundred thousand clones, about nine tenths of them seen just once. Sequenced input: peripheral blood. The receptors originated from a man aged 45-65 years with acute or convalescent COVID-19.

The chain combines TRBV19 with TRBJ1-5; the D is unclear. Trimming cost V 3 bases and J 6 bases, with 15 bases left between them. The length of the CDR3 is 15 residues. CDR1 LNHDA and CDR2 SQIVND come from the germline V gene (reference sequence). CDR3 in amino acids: CASSMVEGLGQPQHF. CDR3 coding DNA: TGTGCCAGTAGTATGGTAGAGGGTTTAGGTCAGCCCCAGCATTTT.

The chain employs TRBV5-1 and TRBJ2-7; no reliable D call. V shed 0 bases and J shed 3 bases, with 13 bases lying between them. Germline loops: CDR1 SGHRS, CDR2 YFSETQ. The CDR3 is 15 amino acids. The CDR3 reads CASSLAEGRHYEQYF. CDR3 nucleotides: TGCGCCAGCAGCTTGGCCGAAGGCAGACACTACGAGCAGTACTTC. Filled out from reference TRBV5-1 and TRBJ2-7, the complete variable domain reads KAGVTQTPRYLIKTRGQQVTLSCSPISGHRSVSWYQQTPGQGLQFLFEYFSETQRNKGNFPGRFSGRQFSNSRSEMNVSTLELGDSALYLCASSLAEGRHYEQYFGPGTRLTVT.

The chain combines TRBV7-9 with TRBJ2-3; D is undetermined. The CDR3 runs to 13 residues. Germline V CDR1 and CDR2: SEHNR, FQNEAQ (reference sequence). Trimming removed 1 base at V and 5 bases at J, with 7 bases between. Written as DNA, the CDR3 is TGTGCCAGCAGCTTAGACCTTAGAGATACGCAGTATTTT. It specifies CASSLDLRDTQYF. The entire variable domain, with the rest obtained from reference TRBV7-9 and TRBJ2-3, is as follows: DTGVSQNPRHKITKRGQNVTFRCDPISEHNRLYWYRQTLGQGPEFLTYFQNEAQLEKSRLLSDRFSAERPKGSFSTLEIQRTEQGDSAMYLCASSLDLRDTQYFGPGTRLTVL.

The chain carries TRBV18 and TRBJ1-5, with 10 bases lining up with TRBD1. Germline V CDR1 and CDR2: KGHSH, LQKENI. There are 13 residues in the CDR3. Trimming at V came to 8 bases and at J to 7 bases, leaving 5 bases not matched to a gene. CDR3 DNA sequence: TGTGCCAGCCGACCGGGACAGGGGCAGCCCCAGCATTTT. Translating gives CASRPGQGQPQHF.

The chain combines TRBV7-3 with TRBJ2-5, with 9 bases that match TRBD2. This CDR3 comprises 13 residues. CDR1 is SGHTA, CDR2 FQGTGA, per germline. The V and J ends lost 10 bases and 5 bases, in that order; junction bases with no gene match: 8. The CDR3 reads CATASGVGETQYF. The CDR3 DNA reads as TGTGCCACCGCTAGCGGGGTGGGGGAGACCCAGTACTTC.

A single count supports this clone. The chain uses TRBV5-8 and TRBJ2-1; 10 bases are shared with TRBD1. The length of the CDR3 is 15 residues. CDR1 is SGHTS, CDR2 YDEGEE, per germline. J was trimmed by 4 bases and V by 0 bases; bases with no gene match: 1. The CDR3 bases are TGTGCCAGCAGCTTGGGGGACAGGGGTTACAATGAGCAGTTCTTC. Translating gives CASSLGDRGYNEQFF.

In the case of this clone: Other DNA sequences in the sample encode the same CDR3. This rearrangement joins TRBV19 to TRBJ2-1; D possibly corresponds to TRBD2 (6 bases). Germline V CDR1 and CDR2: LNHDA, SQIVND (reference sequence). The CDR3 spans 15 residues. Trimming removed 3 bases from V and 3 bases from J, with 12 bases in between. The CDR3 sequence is CASSINGGLYNEQFF. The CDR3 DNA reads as TGTGCCAGTAGTATCAACGGGGGACTCTACAATGAGCAGTTCTTC.

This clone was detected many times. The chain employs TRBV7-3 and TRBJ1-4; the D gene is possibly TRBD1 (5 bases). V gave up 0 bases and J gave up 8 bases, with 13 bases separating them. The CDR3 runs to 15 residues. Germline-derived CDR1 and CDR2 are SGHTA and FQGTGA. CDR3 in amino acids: CASSLTAGPQEKLFF. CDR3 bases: TGTGCCAGCAGCTTAACGGCAGGGCCCCAAGAAAAACTGTTTTTT.

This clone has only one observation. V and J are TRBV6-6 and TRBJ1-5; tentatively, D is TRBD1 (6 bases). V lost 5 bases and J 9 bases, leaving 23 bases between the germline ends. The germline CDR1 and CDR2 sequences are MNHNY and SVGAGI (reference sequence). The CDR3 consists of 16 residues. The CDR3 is CASSAPPGHPTGPQHF. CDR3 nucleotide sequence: TGTGCCAGCAGTGCCCCCCCGGGACACCCAACGGGGCCCCAGCATTTT.

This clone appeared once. The CDR3: CATSSRSGANVLTF. In DNA form, the CDR3 reads TGTGCCACCAGCAGTCGGTCTGGGGCCAACGTCCTGACTTTC. The chain carries TRBV15 and TRBJ2-6; no clear D. Germline V CDR1 and CDR2: LNHNV, YYDKDF (reference sequence). V was pared by 3 bases and J by 1 base, with 4 bases between. This CDR3 has 14 residues.

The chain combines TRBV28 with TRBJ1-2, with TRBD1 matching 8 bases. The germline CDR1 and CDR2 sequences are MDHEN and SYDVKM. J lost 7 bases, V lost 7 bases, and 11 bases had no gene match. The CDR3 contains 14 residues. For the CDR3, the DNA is TGTGCCAGCAAGTCGAACCAGGGGGCCCCTGGCTACACCTTC. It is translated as CASKSNQGAPGYTF.

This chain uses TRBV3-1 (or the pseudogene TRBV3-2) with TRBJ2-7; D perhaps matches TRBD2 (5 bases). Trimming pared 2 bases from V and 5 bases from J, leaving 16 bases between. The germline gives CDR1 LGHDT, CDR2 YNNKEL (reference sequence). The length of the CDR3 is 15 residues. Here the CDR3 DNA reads TGTGCCAGCAGCCAAAATTGGCGGGCTGGGCACGAGCAGTACTTC. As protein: CASSQNWRAGHEQYF.

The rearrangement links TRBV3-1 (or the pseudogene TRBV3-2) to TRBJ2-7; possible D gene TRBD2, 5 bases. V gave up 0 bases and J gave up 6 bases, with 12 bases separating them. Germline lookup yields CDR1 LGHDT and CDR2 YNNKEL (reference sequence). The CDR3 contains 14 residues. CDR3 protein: CASSQDGVRGEQYF. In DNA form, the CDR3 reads TGTGCCAGCAGCCAAGATGGTGTCCGGGGCGAGCAGTACTTC.

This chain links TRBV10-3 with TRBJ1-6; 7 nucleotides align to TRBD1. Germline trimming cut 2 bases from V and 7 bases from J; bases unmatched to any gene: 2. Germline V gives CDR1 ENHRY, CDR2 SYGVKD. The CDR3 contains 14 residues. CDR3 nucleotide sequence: TGTGCCATCAGTGAGGACAGGGTGAATTCACCCCTCCACTTT. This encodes CAISEDRVNSPLHF.